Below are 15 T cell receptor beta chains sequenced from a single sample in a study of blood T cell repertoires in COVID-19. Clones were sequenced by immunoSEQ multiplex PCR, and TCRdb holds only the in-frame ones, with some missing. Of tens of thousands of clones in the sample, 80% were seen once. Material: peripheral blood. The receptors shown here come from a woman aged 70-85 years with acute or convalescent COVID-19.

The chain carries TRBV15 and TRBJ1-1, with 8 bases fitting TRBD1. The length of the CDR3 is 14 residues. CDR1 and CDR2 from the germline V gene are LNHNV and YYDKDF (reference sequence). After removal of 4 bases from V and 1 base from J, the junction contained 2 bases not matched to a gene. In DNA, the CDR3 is TGTGCCACCAGCAAAACAGGGGGGAACACTGAAGCTTTCTTT. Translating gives CATSKTGGNTEAFF.

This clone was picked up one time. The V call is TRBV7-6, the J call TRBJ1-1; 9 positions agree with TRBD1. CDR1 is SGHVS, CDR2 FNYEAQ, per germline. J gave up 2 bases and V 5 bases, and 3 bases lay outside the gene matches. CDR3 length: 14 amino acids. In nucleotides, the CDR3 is TGTGCCAGCAGCGAGGGACAGGGAAACACTGAAGCTTTCTTT. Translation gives CASSEGQGNTEAFF. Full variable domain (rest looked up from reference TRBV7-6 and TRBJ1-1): GAGVSQSPRYKVTKRGQDVALRCDPISGHVSLYWYRQALGQGPEFLTYFNYEAQQDKSGLPNDRFSAERPEGSISTLTIQRTEQRDSAMYRCASSEGQGNTEAFFGQGTRLTVV.

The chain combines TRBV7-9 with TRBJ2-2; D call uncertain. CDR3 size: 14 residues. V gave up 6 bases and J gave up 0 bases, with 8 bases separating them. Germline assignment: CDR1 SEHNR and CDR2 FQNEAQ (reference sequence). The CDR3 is CASRPTANTGELFF. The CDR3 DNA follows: TGTGCCAGCAGGCCCACAGCGAACACCGGGGAGCTGTTTTTT.

The CDR3 nucleotides are TGTGCCAGCAGTGAAGCGAGGGGGCGAGCAGAGACCCAGTACTTC. Residues: CASSEARGRAETQYF. The gene calls are TRBV6-1 and TRBJ2-5, with TRBD1 matching 7 bases. Trimming took 0 bases from V and 4 from J; bases not matched to a gene: 5. The germline CDR1 and CDR2 sequences are MNHNS and SASEGT. The CDR3 covers 15 residues.

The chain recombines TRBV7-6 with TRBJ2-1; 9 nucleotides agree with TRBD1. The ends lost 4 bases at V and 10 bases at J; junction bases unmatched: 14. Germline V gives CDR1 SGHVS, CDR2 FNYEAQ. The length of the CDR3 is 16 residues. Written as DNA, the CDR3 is TGTGCCAGCAGCTCCTTACCGATACAGGGGGCGGGAGAGCAGTTCTTC. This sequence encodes CASSSLPIQGAGEQFF.

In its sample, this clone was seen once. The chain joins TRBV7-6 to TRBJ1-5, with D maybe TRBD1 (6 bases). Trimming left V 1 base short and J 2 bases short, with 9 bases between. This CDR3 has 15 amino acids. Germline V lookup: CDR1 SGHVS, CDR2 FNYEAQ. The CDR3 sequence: CASSLEQGGNQPQHF. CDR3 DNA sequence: TGTGCCAGCAGCTTAGAACAGGGAGGCAATCAGCCCCAGCATTTT.

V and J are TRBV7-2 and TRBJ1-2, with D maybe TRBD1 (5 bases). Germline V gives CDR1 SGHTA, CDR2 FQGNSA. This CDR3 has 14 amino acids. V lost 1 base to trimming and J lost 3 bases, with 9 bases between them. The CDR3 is CASSLGGAHYGYTF. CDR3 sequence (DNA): TGTGCCAGCAGCTTAGGCGGGGCTCACTATGGCTACACCTTC.

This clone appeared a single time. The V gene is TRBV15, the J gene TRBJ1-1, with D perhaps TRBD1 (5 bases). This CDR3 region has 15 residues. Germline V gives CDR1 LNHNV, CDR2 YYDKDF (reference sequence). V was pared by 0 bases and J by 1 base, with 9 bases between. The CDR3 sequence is CATSREVGGNTEAFF. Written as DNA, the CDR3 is TGTGCCACCAGCAGAGAGGTGGGGGGGAACACTGAAGCTTTCTTT.

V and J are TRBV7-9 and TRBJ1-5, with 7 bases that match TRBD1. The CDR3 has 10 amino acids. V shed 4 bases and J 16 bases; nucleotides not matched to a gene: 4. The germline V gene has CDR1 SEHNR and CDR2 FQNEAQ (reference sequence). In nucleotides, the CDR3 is TGTGCCAGCAGCTCGGGACAGAGACATTTT. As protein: CASSSGQRHF.

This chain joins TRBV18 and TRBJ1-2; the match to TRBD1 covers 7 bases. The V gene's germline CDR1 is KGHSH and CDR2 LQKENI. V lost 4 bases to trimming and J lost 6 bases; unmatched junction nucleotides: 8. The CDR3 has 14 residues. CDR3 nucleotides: TGTGCCAGCTCACTTACAGAACAGGGGAATGGCTACACCTTC. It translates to CASSLTEQGNGYTF.

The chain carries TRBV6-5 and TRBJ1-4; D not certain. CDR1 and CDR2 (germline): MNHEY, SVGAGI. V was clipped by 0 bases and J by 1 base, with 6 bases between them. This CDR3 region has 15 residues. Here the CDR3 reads CASSYSKRTNEKLFF. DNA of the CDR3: TGTGCCAGCAGTTACTCGAAGCGAACTAATGAAAAACTGTTTTTT.

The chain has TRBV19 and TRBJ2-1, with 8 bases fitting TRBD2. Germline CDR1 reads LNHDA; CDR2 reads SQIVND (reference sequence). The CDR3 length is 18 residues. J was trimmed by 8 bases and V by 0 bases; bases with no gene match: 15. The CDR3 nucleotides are TGTGCCAGTAGTATAGATCGTCGGGGGGGCCTATTAAGGTATGAGCAGTTCTTC. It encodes CASSIDRRGGLLRYEQFF.

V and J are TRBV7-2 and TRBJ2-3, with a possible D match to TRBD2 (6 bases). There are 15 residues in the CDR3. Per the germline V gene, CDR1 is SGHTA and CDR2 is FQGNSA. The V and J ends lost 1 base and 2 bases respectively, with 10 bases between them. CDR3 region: CASSLGDFNTDTQYF. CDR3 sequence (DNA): TGTGCCAGCAGCTTAGGGGACTTTAACACAGATACGCAGTATTTT.

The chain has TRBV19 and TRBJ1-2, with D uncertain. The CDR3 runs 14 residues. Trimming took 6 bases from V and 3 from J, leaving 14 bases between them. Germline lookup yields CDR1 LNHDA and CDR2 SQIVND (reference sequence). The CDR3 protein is CASRAGDKYYGYTF. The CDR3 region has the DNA TGTGCCAGTAGGGCGGGAGACAAGTACTATGGCTACACCTTC.

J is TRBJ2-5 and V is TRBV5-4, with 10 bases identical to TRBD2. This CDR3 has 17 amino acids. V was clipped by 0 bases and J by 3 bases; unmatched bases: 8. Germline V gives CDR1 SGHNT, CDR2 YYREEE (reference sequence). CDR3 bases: TGTGCCAGCAGCTTGGCCGGGGGAAGCGGGGGGGAAGAGACCCAGTACTTC. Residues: CASSLAGGSGGEETQYF. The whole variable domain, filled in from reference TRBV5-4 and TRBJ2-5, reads ETGVTQSPTHLIKTRGQQVTLRCSSQSGHNTVSWYQQALGQGPQFIFQYYREEENGRGNFPPRFSGLQFPNYSSELNVNALELDDSALYLCASSLAGGSGGEETQYFGPGTRLLVL.